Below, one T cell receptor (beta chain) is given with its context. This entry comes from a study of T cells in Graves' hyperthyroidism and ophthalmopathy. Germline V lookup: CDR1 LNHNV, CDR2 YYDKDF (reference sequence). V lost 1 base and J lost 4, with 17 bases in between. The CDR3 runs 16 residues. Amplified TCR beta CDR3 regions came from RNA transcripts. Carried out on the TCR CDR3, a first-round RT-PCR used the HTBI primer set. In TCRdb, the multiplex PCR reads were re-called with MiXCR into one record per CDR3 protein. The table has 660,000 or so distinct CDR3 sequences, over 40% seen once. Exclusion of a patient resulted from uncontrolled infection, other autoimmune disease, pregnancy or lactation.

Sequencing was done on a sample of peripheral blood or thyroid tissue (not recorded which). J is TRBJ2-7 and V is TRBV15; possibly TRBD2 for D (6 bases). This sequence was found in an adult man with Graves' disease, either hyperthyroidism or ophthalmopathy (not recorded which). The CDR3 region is CATSRGPSESGYEQYF. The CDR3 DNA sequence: TGTGCCACCAGCAGAGGGCCTAGCGAGAGTGGGTACGAGCAGTACTTC.